Sequencing of this T cell receptor (beta chain) was carried out in a study of chemoradiotherapy in HPV16-positive cancers. Germline assignment: CDR1 SGHTA and CDR2 FQGNSA. This CDR3 has 15 residues. J lost 8 bases, V lost 5 bases, and 6 bases had no gene match. Only in-frame clones appear in the TCRdb table, and some are missing; sequencing was by immunoSEQ multiplex PCR. Counted here are around 4,400 clones, roughly 90% occurring once; the ten biggest clones make up 2.6%. V gene TRBV7-2 combines with J gene TRBJ2-1; 13 bases agree with TRBD2. The TCR was taken from a human donor with HPV-associated anogenital cancer. This sample comprised tumor tissue, obtained from a patient who underwent chemoradiotherapy. CDR3 in amino acids: CASSMGLAGTYEQFF. The CDR3 DNA follows: TGTGCCAGCAGCATGGGACTAGCGGGAACCTATGAGCAGTTCTTC.